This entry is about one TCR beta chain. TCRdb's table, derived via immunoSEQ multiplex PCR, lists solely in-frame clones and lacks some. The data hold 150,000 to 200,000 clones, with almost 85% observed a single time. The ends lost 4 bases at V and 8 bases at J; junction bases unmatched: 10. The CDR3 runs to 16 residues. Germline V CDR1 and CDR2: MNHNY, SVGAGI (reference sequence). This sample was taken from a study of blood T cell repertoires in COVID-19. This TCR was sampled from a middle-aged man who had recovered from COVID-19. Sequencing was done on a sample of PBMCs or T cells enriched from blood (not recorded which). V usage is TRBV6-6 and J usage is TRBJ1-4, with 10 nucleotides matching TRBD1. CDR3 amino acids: CASSSGRQGAREKLFF. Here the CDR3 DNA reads TGTGCCAGCAGTTCGGGACGACAGGGGGCTAGAGAAAAACTGTTTTTT.